Included here is one T cell receptor beta chain sequence, with context. Only in-frame clones appear in the TCRdb table, and some are missing; sequencing was by immunoSEQ multiplex PCR. The sample includes fewer than 65,000 clones, 80% to 90% seen only once; the top ten take about 1%. This entry comes from a study of OX40 agonist ivuxolimab in advanced cancers. The overall study: Intravenous ivuxolimab at 0.01 to 10 mg/kg was given to patients every 2 weeks. Three patients responded partially, comprising one with hepatocellular carcinoma and two with cutaneous melanoma.

Per the germline V gene, CDR1 is SGHNT and CDR2 is YENEEA. Trimming stripped 5 bases from V and 4 bases from J, with 14 bases between. This CDR3 is 14 amino acids long. Anyone with autoimmune disease history or systemic immunosuppression was excluded. The receptor comes from an adult with an advanced solid tumor such as melanoma, head and neck, liver or kidney cancer. The chain recombines TRBV11-3 with TRBJ1-2; no definite D call. The material was CD4+ or CD8+ T cells sorted from blood, obtained in a trial of the OX40 agonist ivuxolimab. The CDR3 DNA reads as TGTGCCAGCAGCCTACAGCCTAGACTCTATGGCTACACCTTC. This codes for CASSLQPRLYGYTF. Using reference TRBV11-3 and TRBJ1-2 for the parts outside the CDR3, the full variable domain is EAGVVQSPRYKIIEKKQPVAFWCNPISGHNTLYWYLQNLGQGPELLIRYENEEAVDDSQLPKDRFSAERLKGVDSTLKIQPAELGDSAVYLCASSLQPRLYGYTFGSGTRLTVV.